Each of the 7 T cell receptor beta chains below was sequenced from the same sample in a study of blood T cell repertoires in COVID-19 (TCRdb year 2020). Receptors were amplified or captured by the immunoSEQ multiplex PCR assay. TCRdb limited this immuneACCESS table to in-frame rearrangements with V and J called. A share of clones is missing; checked studies link under half to unresolved V genes, and the rest is unexplained. The sample yields about 300,000 clones; around 92% were counted once. Of the sample, 6.4% falls within the top ten clones. Sequencing used peripheral blood. These receptors all stem from a man between 18 and 35 years old who had recovered from COVID-19.

V gene TRBV9 combines with J gene TRBJ1-1, with no clear D. Germline values: CDR1 SGDLS, CDR2 YYNGEE. There are 14 residues in the CDR3. The V end was cut by 2 bases, the J end by 0 bases, with 8 bases between. CDR3 bases: TGTGCCAGCAGCGTGGAGCCCTTGAACACTGAAGCTTTCTTT. Encoded protein: CASSVEPLNTEAFF.

The chain combines TRBV29-1 with TRBJ1-1; TRBD1 matches at 8 bases. This CDR3 is 16 amino acids long. V lost 0 bases to trimming and J lost 6 bases; unmatched junction nucleotides: 12. Germline CDR1 reads SQVTM; CDR2 reads ANQGSEA. The CDR3 bases are TGCAGCGTTGAAGACCCTCAGGGGACAGGCCACCCTGAAGCTTTCTTT. This gives the protein CSVEDPQGTGHPEAFF.

The chain employs TRBV4-3 and TRBJ2-3, with 9 nucleotides matching TRBD2. The length of the CDR3 is 16 residues. The V gene end was trimmed by 1 base and the J gene end by 1 base; junction bases not matched to a gene: 3. CDR1 LGHNA and CDR2 YSLEER come from the germline V gene. CDR3 residues: CASSQGGGVGTDTQYF. In DNA form, the CDR3 reads TGCGCCAGCAGCCAAGGCGGGGGGGTCGGCACAGATACGCAGTATTTT.

This clone was picked up one time. V and J are TRBV7-9 and TRBJ2-7, with a tentative D call TRBD1 (5 bases). Germline loops: CDR1 SEHNR, CDR2 FQNEAQ (reference sequence). Trimming left V 2 bases short and J 4 bases short, with 15 bases between. There are 15 residues in the CDR3. The CDR3 nucleotides read TGTGCCAGCAGCTTATCTGACAGTCGCCTGTACGAGCAGTACTTC. Its protein is CASSLSDSRLYEQYF. The variable domain in full, with the rest retrieved from reference TRBV7-9 and TRBJ2-7, is DTGVSQNPRHKITKRGQNVTFRCDPISEHNRLYWYRQTLGQGPEFLTYFQNEAQLEKSRLLSDRFSAERPKGSFSTLEIQRTEQGDSAMYLCASSLSDSRLYEQYFGPGTRLTVT.

The V call is TRBV12-3 or TRBV12-4, the J call TRBJ1-1; D is unclear. V was pared by 6 bases and J by 1 base, with 9 bases between. The CDR3 is 13 residues long. This chain's CDR3 is CASSTTSNTEAFF. The CDR3, as DNA: TGTGCCAGCAGCACTACTTCGAACACTGAAGCTTTCTTT.

This chain joins TRBV25-1 and TRBJ1-2; 7 nucleotides match TRBD1. V lost 3 bases, J lost 4 bases, and 11 bases stayed unmatched. This CDR3 contains 16 residues. Per germline, CDR1 MGHDK and CDR2 SYGVNS. The CDR3 coding sequence is TGTGCCAGCAGTGATCTTTTCCCGACAGGGCCCTATGGCTACACCTTC. This encodes CASSDLFPTGPYGYTF.

The V and J genes are TRBV15 and TRBJ1-1; D not certain. V lost 2 bases, J lost 1 base, and 11 bases lay in between. CDR1 and CDR2 (germline): LNHNV, YYDKDF (reference sequence). The CDR3 extends over 15 amino acids. The CDR3 loop reads CATSRPGRSNTEAFF. CDR3 nucleotides: TGTGCCACCAGCAGACCTGGGAGGTCGAACACTGAAGCTTTCTTT.